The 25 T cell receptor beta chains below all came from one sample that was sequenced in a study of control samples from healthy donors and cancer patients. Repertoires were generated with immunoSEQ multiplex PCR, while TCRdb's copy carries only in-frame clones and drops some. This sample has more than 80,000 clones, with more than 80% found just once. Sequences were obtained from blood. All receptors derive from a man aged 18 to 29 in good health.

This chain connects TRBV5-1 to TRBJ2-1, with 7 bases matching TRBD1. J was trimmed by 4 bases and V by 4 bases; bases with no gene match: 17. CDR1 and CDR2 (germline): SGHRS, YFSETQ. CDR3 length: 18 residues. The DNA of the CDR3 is TGCGCCAGCAGCCCCCTTTTTGGTCAGGGGGTGGCTTACAATGAGCAGTTCTTC. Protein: CASSPLFGQGVAYNEQFF.

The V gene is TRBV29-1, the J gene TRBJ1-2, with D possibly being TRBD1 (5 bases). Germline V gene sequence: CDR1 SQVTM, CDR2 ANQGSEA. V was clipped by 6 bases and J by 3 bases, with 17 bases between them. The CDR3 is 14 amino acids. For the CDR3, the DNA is TGCAGCGTCGCGGAGCAGCAGGGTTACTATGGCTACACCTTC. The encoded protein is CSVAEQQGYYGYTF.

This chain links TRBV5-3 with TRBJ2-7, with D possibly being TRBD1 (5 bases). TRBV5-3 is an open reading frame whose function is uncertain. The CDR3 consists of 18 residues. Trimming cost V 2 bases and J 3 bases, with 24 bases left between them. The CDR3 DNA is TGTGCCAGAAGCTTCCCCCCCCCGGGCAGGGAATTTTGCTACGAGCAGTACTTC. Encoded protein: CARSFPPPGREFCYEQYF.

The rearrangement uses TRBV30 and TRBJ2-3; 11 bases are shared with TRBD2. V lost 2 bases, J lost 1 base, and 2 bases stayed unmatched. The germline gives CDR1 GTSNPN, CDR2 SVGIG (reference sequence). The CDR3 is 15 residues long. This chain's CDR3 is CAWSMTSGGTDTQYF. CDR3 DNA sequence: TGTGCCTGGAGTATGACTAGCGGGGGCACAGATACGCAGTATTTT.

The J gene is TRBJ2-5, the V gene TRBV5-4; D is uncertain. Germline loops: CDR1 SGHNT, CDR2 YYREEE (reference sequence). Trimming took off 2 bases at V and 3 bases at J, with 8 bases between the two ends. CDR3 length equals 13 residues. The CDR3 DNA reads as TGTGCCAGCAGCTTACAGATCGAAGAGACCCAGTACTTC. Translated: CASSLQIEETQYF.

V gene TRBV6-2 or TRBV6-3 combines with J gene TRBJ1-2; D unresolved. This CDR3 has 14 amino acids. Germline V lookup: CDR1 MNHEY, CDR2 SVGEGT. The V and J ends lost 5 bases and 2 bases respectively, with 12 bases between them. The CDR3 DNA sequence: TGTGCCAGCAGTCGCCCTGGCAGGAACTATGGCTACACCTTC. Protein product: CASSRPGRNYGYTF.

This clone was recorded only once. The CDR3 DNA follows: TGTGCCAGCAGATCAAATGAGCAGTTCTTC. The encoded protein is CASRSNEQFF. This chain connects TRBV28 to TRBJ2-1, with no clear D. Germline assignment: CDR1 MDHEN and CDR2 SYDVKM. The CDR3 totals 10 residues. The V end was cut by 6 bases, the J end by 7 bases, with 4 bases between.

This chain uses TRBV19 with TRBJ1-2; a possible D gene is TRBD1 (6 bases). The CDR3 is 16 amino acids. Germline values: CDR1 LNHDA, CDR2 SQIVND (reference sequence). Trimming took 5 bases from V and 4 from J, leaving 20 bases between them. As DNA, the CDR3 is TGTGCCAGTAGTGACCGGGGGGGCAGGGACCCCTATGGCTACACCTTC. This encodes CASSDRGGRDPYGYTF. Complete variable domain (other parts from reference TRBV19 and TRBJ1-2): DGGITQSPKYLFRKEGQNVTLSCEQNLNHDAMYWYRQDPGQGLRLIYYSQIVNDFQKGDIAEGYSVSREKKESFPLTVTSAQKNPTAFYLCASSDRGGRDPYGYTFGSGTRLTVV.

CDR3 protein: CASSFRWQPQHF. CDR3 bases: TGTGCCAGCAGCTTTCGGTGGCAGCCCCAGCATTTT. This rearrangement joins TRBV6-5 to TRBJ1-5; D is undetermined. The CDR3 is made up of 12 amino acids. Trimming left V 6 bases short and J 7 bases short, with 10 bases between. Germline loops: CDR1 MNHEY, CDR2 SVGAGI.

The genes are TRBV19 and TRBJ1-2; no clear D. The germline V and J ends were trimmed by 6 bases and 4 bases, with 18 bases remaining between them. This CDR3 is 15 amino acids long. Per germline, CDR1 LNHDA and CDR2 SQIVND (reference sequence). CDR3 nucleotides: TGTGCCAGTAGCCTCGTTCCGACGGGAGTCTATGGCTACACCTTC. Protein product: CASSLVPTGVYGYTF.

CDR3 amino acids: CASSDSGTNSPLHF. The DNA for the CDR3 is TGTGCCAGCAGTGACTCAGGCACTAATTCACCCCTCCACTTT. This chain uses TRBV6-4 with TRBJ1-6, with no clear D. Germline V gene lookup returns CDR1 MRHNA and CDR2 SNTAGT. The CDR3 is 14 amino acids. The ends were cut back, 0 bases at V and 6 bases at J, with 6 bases in the middle.

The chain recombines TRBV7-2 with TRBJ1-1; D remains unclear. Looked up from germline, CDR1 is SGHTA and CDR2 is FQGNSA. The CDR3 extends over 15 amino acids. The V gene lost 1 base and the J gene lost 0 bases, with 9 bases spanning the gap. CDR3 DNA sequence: TGTGCCAGCAGCTTAGACCAAAGCATGAACACTGAAGCTTTCTTT. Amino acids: CASSLDQSMNTEAFF. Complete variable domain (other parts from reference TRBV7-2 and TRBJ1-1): GAGVSQSPSNKVTEKGKDVELRCDPISGHTALYWYRQSLGQGLEFLIYFQGNSAPDKSGLPSDRFSAERTGGSVSTLTIQRTQQEDSAVYLCASSLDQSMNTEAFFGQGTRLTVV.

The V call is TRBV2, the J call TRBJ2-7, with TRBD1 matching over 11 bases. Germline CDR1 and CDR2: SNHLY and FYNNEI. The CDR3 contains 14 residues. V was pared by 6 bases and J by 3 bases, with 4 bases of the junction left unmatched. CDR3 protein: CASSGQGANYEQYF. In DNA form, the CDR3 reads TGTGCCAGCAGCGGACAGGGGGCGAACTACGAGCAGTACTTC.

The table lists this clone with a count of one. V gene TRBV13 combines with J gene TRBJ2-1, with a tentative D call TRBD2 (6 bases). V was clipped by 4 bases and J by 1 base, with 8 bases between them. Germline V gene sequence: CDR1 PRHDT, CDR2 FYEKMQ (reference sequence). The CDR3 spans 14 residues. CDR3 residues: CASSYRGSYNEQFF. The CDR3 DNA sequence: TGTGCCAGCAGCTACCGGGGGTCCTACAATGAGCAGTTCTTC.

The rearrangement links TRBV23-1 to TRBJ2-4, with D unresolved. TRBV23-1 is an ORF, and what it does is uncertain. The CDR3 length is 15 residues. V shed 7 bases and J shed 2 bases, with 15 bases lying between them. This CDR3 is CASKVRAASKNIQYF. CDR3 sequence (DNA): TGCGCCAGCAAGGTTAGGGCAGCCTCCAAAAACATTCAGTACTTC.

The CDR3: CASSPRSGPYEQYF. The CDR3 DNA sequence: TGTGCCAGCAGCCCCCGTAGCGGGCCCTACGAGCAGTACTTC. The V gene is TRBV7-3, the J gene TRBJ2-7; 7 bases map to TRBD2. After removal of 5 bases from V and 2 bases from J, the junction contained 6 bases not matched to a gene. Per germline, CDR1 SGHTA and CDR2 FQGTGA. The CDR3 consists of 14 residues.

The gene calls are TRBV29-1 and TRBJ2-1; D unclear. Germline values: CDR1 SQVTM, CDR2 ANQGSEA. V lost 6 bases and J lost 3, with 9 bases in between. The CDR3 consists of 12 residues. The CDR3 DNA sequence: TGCAGCGTGGTCATGGGCTACAATGAGCAGTTCTTC. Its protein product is CSVVMGYNEQFF.

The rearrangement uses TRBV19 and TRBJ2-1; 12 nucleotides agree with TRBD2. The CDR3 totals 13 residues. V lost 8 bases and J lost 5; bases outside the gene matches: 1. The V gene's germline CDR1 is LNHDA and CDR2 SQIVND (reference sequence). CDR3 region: CASGLAGNNEQFF. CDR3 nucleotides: TGTGCCAGTGGACTAGCGGGAAACAATGAGCAGTTCTTC.

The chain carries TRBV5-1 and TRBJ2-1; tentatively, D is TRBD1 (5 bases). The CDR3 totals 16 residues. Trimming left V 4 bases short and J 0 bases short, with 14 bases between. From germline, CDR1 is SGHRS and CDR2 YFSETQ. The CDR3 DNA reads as TGCGCCAGCAGCATGGTACAGGTGAGCTCCTACAATGAGCAGTTCTTC. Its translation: CASSMVQVSSYNEQFF.

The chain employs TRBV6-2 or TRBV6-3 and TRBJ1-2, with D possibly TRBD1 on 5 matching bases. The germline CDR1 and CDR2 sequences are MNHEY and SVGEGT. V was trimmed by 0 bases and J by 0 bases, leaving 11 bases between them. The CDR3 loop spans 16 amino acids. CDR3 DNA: TGTGCCAGCAGTTACTCGTCAGGGTGGGCTAACTATGGCTACACCTTC. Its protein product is CASSYSSGWANYGYTF.

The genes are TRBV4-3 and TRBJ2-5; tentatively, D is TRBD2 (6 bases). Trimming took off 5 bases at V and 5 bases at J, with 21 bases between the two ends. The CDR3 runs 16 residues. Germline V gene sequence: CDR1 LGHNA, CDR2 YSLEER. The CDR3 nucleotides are TGCGCCAGCAGCAGGACACTAGCCTCCTTGTCGGAGACCCAGTACTTC. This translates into CASSRTLASLSETQYF.

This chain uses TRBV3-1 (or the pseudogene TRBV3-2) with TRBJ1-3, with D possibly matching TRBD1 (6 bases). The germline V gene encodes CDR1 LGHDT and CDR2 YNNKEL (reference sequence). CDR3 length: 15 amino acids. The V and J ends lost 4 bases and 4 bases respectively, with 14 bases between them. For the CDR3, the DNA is TGTGCCAGCAGCCTCTCGGGGGCGGGAGGAAACACCATATATTTT. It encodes CASSLSGAGGNTIYF.

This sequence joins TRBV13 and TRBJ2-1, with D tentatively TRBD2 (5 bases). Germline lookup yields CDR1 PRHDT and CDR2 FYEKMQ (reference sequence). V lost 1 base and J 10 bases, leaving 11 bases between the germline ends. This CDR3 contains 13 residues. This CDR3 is CASSLVRGVEQFF. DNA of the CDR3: TGTGCCAGCAGCTTAGTCCGGGGAGTAGAGCAGTTCTTC.

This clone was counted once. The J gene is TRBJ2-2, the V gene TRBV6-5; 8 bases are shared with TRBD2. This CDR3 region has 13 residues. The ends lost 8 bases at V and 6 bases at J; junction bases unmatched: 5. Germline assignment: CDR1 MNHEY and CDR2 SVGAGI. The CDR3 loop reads CASGRGGPGELFF. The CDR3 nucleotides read TGTGCCAGCGGACGGGGGGGCCCCGGGGAGCTGTTTTTT.

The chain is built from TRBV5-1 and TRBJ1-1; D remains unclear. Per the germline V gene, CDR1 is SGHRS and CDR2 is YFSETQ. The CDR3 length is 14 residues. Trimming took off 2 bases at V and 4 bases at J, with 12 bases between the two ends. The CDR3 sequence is CASSFPDRGTEAFF. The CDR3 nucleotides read TGCGCCAGCAGCTTTCCGGATCGGGGCACTGAAGCTTTCTTT.